The next 29 T cell receptor beta chains were all read from a single sample in a study of blood T cell repertoires in COVID-19. The data were produced by immunoSEQ multiplex PCR, yet TCRdb's version contains in-frame clones alone and is incomplete. Seen here are some 430,000 clones, less than 95% observed once, and the top ten hold about 0.57%. Source material: PBMCs or T cells enriched from blood (not recorded which). These receptors were taken from a man younger than 35 who had recovered from COVID-19.

The chain joins TRBV6-2 or TRBV6-3 to TRBJ1-1; D ambiguous. The germline gives CDR1 MNHEY, CDR2 SVGEGT. The CDR3 spans 12 residues. Trimming removed 5 bases at V and 8 bases at J, with 12 bases between. As DNA, the CDR3 is TGTGCCAGCAGTGGACTCGGCGTAGAAGCTTTCTTT. Its protein is CASSGLGVEAFF.

This clone appeared a few times. This chain links TRBV7-8 with TRBJ1-5; weak D call: TRBD1 (6 bases). This CDR3 region has 14 residues. Trimming removed 1 base at V and 8 bases at J, with 12 bases between. Germline V lookup: CDR1 SGHVS, CDR2 FQNEAQ. In DNA, the CDR3 is TGTGCCAGCAGCTTAGAGCAGGGGCGGGAGCCCCAGCATTTT. Its translation is CASSLEQGREPQHF.

The chain has TRBV5-8 and TRBJ1-5; D is unresolved. Germline V lookup: CDR1 SGHTS, CDR2 YDEGEE. This CDR3 has 12 amino acids. V gave up 1 base and J gave up 7 bases, with 6 bases separating them. The CDR3 DNA sequence: TGTGCCAGCAGCTTGTGGCGGCAGCCCCAGCATTTT. Translated: CASSLWRQPQHF.

The chain couples TRBV27 to TRBJ1-2, with 8 positions matching TRBD1. This CDR3 comprises 17 residues. The germline CDR1 and CDR2 sequences are MNHEY and SMNVEV (reference sequence). V gave up 4 bases and J gave up 1 base; unmatched junction bases: 11. CDR3 bases: TGTGCCAGCAGTTCCAGGCAGGGGGCGACTTATAACTATGGCTACACCTTC. Translating it yields CASSSRQGATYNYGYTF.

The V gene is TRBV11-3, the J gene TRBJ1-2; 9 nucleotides match TRBD1. V lost 4 bases and J lost 8; bases outside the gene matches: 11. Germline V CDR1 and CDR2: SGHNT, YENEEA. CDR3 length equals 15 residues. The CDR3 protein is CASSSNPGTGKGYTF. The CDR3 DNA is TGTGCCAGCAGCTCCAACCCCGGGACAGGGAAGGGCTACACCTTC.

The chain recombines TRBV6-5 with TRBJ2-7; D remains unclear. The V and J ends lost 5 bases and 0 bases respectively, with 11 bases between them. This CDR3 region has 14 residues. Germline V gene lookup returns CDR1 MNHEY and CDR2 SVGAGI. In nucleotides, the CDR3 is TGTGCCAGCAGTCCAACCCTAAGCTCCTACGAGCAGTACTTC. Amino acid sequence: CASSPTLSSYEQYF.

This clone was observed a handful of times. J is TRBJ1-2 and V is TRBV19; 7 bases are a match to TRBD1. The CDR3 sequence is 14 residues long. From germline, CDR1 is LNHDA and CDR2 SQIVND (reference sequence). Trimming took 7 bases from V and 4 from J; bases not matched to a gene: 9. The CDR3 coding sequence is TGTGCCAGTACCTCCGACGGGACAGTCTATGGCTACACCTTC. Translated, it gives CASTSDGTVYGYTF.

The DNA for the CDR3 is TGTGCCAGCAGCTTGGAAGCAACAGGGCGGTTAAATTCACCCCTCCACTTT. Amino acids: CASSLEATGRLNSPLHF. The V and J genes are TRBV5-6 and TRBJ1-6; possibly TRBD1 for D (6 bases). Germline V CDR1 and CDR2: SGHDT, YYEEEE. Deletions cut 0 bases from V and 7 bases from J, with 17 bases between. The CDR3 runs to 17 residues.

The chain recombines TRBV5-1 with TRBJ2-3; TRBD2 might be the D (7 bases). V was clipped by 4 bases and J by 0 bases, with 9 bases between them. The CDR3 has 14 residues. Germline V gives CDR1 SGHRS, CDR2 YFSETQ. The CDR3 reads CASSRGGSTDTQYF. The CDR3 DNA follows: TGCGCCAGCAGCCGCGGGGGCAGCACAGATACGCAGTATTTT.

This clone came up once. V is TRBV6-2 or TRBV6-3 and J is TRBJ2-3; 7 nucleotides agree with TRBD2. CDR1 is MNHEY and CDR2 is SVGEGT in the germline V gene. The V segment lost 6 bases and the J segment 4 bases; nucleotides outside the gene matches: 4. There are 13 residues in the CDR3. The CDR3 sequence: CASSRTSADTQYF. CDR3 DNA: TGTGCCAGCAGCCGAACTAGCGCAGATACGCAGTATTTT.

In its sample, this clone was seen once. This chain's CDR3 is CASSETGAGTEAFF. CDR3 in DNA: TGTGCCAGCAGCGAGACAGGGGCGGGCACTGAAGCTTTCTTT. V is TRBV9 and J is TRBJ1-1, with 8 bases that match TRBD1. The V gene end was trimmed by 3 bases and the J gene end by 4 bases; junction bases not matched to a gene: 5. The germline V gene encodes CDR1 SGDLS and CDR2 YYNGEE. The CDR3 has 14 residues.

The chain joins TRBV4-1 to TRBJ2-1; 13 bases align to TRBD2. The CDR3 totals 15 residues. Germline CDR1 is MGHRA and CDR2 is YSYEKL. The junction had 7 bases not matched to a gene; V was cut back by 6 bases and J by 8 bases. CDR3 DNA: TGCGCCAGCAGACAACTAGCGGGAGGGCCTTATGAGCAGTTCTTC. It specifies CASRQLAGGPYEQFF.

The genes are TRBV6-1 and TRBJ1-5, with D possibly TRBD1 on 6 matching bases. This CDR3 is 16 amino acids long. In germline, CDR1 is MNHNS, CDR2 SASEGT. Trimming removed 1 base from V and 0 bases from J, with 10 bases in between. The chain's CDR3 is CASSEVGDNSNQPQHF. CDR3 bases: TGTGCCAGCAGTGAAGTTGGGGACAATAGCAATCAGCCCCAGCATTTT.

This clone was seen once. The chain employs TRBV2 and TRBJ2-7; perhaps TRBD1 as D (6 bases). Between the trimmed V and J ends, which lost 8 bases and 3 bases, there was a span of 11 bases. This CDR3 has 12 residues. The germline V gene encodes CDR1 SNHLY and CDR2 FYNNEI. The CDR3 sequence: CASSGQSYEQYF. CDR3 in DNA: TGTGCCAGCTCAGGACAGAGCTACGAGCAGTACTTC.

The chain uses TRBV14 and TRBJ1-6, with no clear D. Trimming cost V 1 base and J 8 bases, with 12 bases left between them. The CDR3 length is 15 residues. Germline assignment: CDR1 SGHDN and CDR2 FVKESK. The CDR3 DNA sequence: TGTGCCAGCAGCCAAGGGTGGAGGGCGGATTCACCCCTCCACTTT. Encoded protein: CASSQGWRADSPLHF.

This chain uses TRBV7-2 with TRBJ2-3; D may be TRBD1 (6 bases). The germline V and J ends were trimmed by 5 bases and 2 bases, with 11 bases remaining between them. Germline CDR1 SGHTA, CDR2 FQGNSA. CDR3 length equals 14 residues. Here the CDR3 reads CASSKDSLTDTQYF. The CDR3 DNA reads TGTGCCAGCAGCAAGGACAGCCTCACAGATACGCAGTATTTT.

DNA for the CDR3: TGTGCCACCAGTGAGACAGGGTTTGGCTACACCTTC. This codes for CATSETGFGYTF. The chain combines TRBV24-1 with TRBJ1-2; 7 bases map to TRBD1. This CDR3 region has 12 residues. The germline CDR1 and CDR2 sequences are KGHDR and SFDVKD. V shed 4 bases and J 7 bases; nucleotides not matched to a gene: 2.

V gene TRBV3-1 (or the pseudogene TRBV3-2) combines with J gene TRBJ1-5; D is possibly TRBD1 (5 bases). This CDR3 has 14 amino acids. Trimming removed 5 bases from V and 1 base from J, with 9 bases in between. Per germline, CDR1 LGHDT and CDR2 YNNKEL (reference sequence). The CDR3 protein is CASSARTSNQPQHF. The CDR3 DNA sequence: TGTGCCAGCAGCGCCAGGACAAGCAATCAGCCCCAGCATTTT.

V gene TRBV13 combines with J gene TRBJ2-3; 11 nucleotides line up with TRBD2. The CDR3 has 24 residues. V trimming: 0 bases; J trimming: 1 base; junction bases outside the gene matches: 24. Germline CDR1 PRHDT, CDR2 FYEKMQ (reference sequence). The CDR3 coding sequence is TGTGCCAGCAGCTTAGGGACCCGTTGGTTGCTAGCGGGGGGAGAGGTGAATGGCACAGATACGCAGTATTTT. Amino acid sequence: CASSLGTRWLLAGGEVNGTDTQYF.

This chain joins TRBV6-5 and TRBJ2-7, with a weak D call TRBD1 (6 bases). Between the trimmed V and J ends, which lost 6 bases and 7 bases, there was a span of 19 bases. The CDR3 covers 14 residues. From germline, CDR1 is MNHEY and CDR2 SVGAGI. CDR3 DNA: TGTGCCAGCAGGCCCGACAGGTTCCCGGGGGAGCAGTACTTC. Protein: CASRPDRFPGEQYF.

The chain carries TRBV5-1 and TRBJ1-4; TRBD1 might be the D (6 bases). Germline lookup yields CDR1 SGHRS and CDR2 YFSETQ. Trimming removed 0 bases from V and 3 bases from J, with 9 bases in between. This CDR3 is built from 15 residues. CDR3 loop: CASSLGAGANEKLFF. The CDR3 coding sequence is TGCGCCAGCAGCTTGGGTGCAGGGGCTAATGAAAAACTGTTTTTT.

This clone was seen once. The chain couples TRBV19 to TRBJ2-1, with 7 bases lining up with TRBD2. CDR1 is LNHDA, CDR2 SQIVND, per germline (reference sequence). The V gene end was trimmed by 8 bases and the J gene end by 4 bases; junction bases not matched to a gene: 11. The CDR3 runs 15 residues. This CDR3 reads CASGPPSGGYNEQFF. In DNA, the CDR3 is TGTGCCAGTGGACCCCCTAGCGGAGGTTACAATGAGCAGTTCTTC.

The chain couples TRBV28 to TRBJ1-1, with D possibly TRBD1 on 5 matching bases. Between the trimmed V and J ends, which lost 3 bases and 8 bases, there was a span of 28 bases. The CDR3 consists of 18 residues. Germline lookup yields CDR1 MDHEN and CDR2 SYDVKM. CDR3 DNA sequence: TGTGCCAGCAGTTTTGACCCCAATTCCCGTGTGGGGCTGACCGAAGCTTTCTTT. Encoded protein: CASSFDPNSRVGLTEAFF.

The rearrangement links TRBV3-1 (or the pseudogene TRBV3-2) to TRBJ1-2, with D tentatively TRBD1 (6 bases). This CDR3 is 14 amino acids long. Trimming removed 1 base from V and 6 bases from J, with 12 bases in between. Germline assignment: CDR1 LGHDT and CDR2 YNNKEL (reference sequence). CDR3 amino acids: CASSQGGGSHGYTF. Written as DNA, the CDR3 is TGTGCCAGCAGCCAAGGAGGGGGTTCGCATGGCTACACCTTC.

This clone was observed once. The V call is TRBV7-3, the J call TRBJ2-2, with D possibly being TRBD1 (5 bases). The CDR3 spans 14 residues. Trimming pared 5 bases from V and 3 bases from J, leaving 10 bases between. Germline V gene data show CDR1 as SGHTA and CDR2 as FQGTGA. CDR3 DNA: TGTGCCAGCAGCCCCACAGGCTACACCGGGGAGCTGTTTTTT. Its protein product is CASSPTGYTGELFF. Drawing the rest from reference TRBV7-3 and TRBJ2-2, the complete variable domain is GAGVSQTPSNKVTEKGKYVELRCDPISGHTALYWYRQSLGQGPEFLIYFQGTGAADDSGLPNDRFFAVRPEGSVSTLKIQRTERGDSAVYLCASSPTGYTGELFFGEGSRLTVL.

The chain combines TRBV6-5 with TRBJ2-7, with 12 positions matching TRBD2. This CDR3 spans 15 amino acids. V was clipped by 5 bases and J by 7 bases; unmatched bases: 9. Germline V lookup: CDR1 MNHEY, CDR2 SVGAGI. The CDR3 loop is CASSPRLAGASEQYF. The CDR3 bases are TGTGCCAGCAGTCCGCGACTAGCGGGAGCGTCGGAGCAGTACTTC.

The chain recombines TRBV4-2 with TRBJ2-3, with a possible D match to TRBD2 (6 bases). V gave up 1 base and J gave up 2 bases, with 10 bases separating them. Germline assignment: CDR1 LGHNA and CDR2 YNFKEQ. This CDR3 has 15 amino acids. The CDR3 DNA reads TGTGCCAGCAGCCAAGCGGCGGGGATCACAGATACGCAGTATTTT. This sequence encodes CASSQAAGITDTQYF.

The chain links TRBV24-1 to TRBJ2-2; no reliable D call. The CDR3 spans 16 residues. Looked up from germline, CDR1 is KGHDR and CDR2 is SFDVKD. The V end was cut by 2 bases, the J end by 0 bases, with 9 bases between. As DNA, the CDR3 is TGTGCCACCAGTGATTACGTGGCAGCGAACACCGGGGAGCTGTTTTTT. As protein: CATSDYVAANTGELFF.

This clone was picked up one time. The V gene is TRBV5-4, the J gene TRBJ1-3; D gene uncertain. Trimming removed 0 bases from V and 3 bases from J, with 7 bases in between. The CDR3 length is 14 residues. CDR1 SGHNT and CDR2 YYREEE come from the germline V gene (reference sequence). The CDR3 loop is CASSLDTVGNTIYF. The CDR3 region has the DNA TGTGCCAGCAGCTTGGACACAGTTGGAAACACCATATATTTT.